This T cell receptor (beta chain) was sequenced in a study of cytomegalovirus exposure and HLA in healthy donors. Study information: An earlier analysis found some 100 million unique TCR beta sequences from 150 million to 200 million T cells. Notes on the study in general: Later work found that TCR association rates differed between HLA loci; DRB1 had the most and HLA-C the fewest. TCR beta chains associated with HLA were, in a later analysis, more clonally expanded than equally common others.

PCR was performed using 60 Vbeta and 13 Jbeta primers. Profiling relied on immunoSEQ multiplex PCR, and the TCRdb table lists in-frame clones only, not all of them. The sample has some 150,000 clones, nearly 80% seen once. This CDR3 has 15 residues. Germline CDR1 MGHRA, CDR2 YSYEKL. Trimming stripped 0 bases from V and 5 bases from J, with 13 bases between. Comments on this clone: Its cognate antigen is unknown.

The rearrangement links TRBV4-1 to TRBJ1-1; a possible D gene is TRBD1 (6 bases). This sequence was found in a man aged 18 to 30 in good health and CMV-seropositive. The sequenced sample was PBMCs. The CDR3 spells CASSQDFQGRTEAFF. Written as DNA, the CDR3 is TGCGCCAGCAGCCAAGATTTTCAGGGGCGGACTGAAGCTTTCTTT.